This T cell receptor beta chain originates from a study of blood T cell repertoires in COVID-19 (dated by TCRdb to 2018 to 2020). Notes on the research overall: Collaborator samples came from the United States, Italy and Spain and covered acute and convalescent phases of COVID-19. Sample metadata almost always included a de-identified subject ID, COVID-19 status, age in years and sex. Where available, HLA class I and class II types were obtained from metadata supplied by the sample provider rather than from assay-based typing. The repertoires were released in a freely available public database meant as a resource for research on the immune response to SARS-CoV-2. The dataset comprised deeply sampled blood TCRbeta repertoires from subjects exposed to, actively infected with, or recovered from COVID-19. The material from the prospective study consisted of cDNA or gDNA derived from T cells, B-cell-depleted T cells, or PBMCs. The samples were drawn from two sources: the first 160 participants of the ongoing ImmuneRACE study, and 1,000 to 1,500 subjects contributed by 6 global collaborators. Overall study results and their limits: The amount of clinical and demographic metadata varied by source and participant and was provided uncurated.

This clone was seen only a few times. Its antigen is currently not known. Per-base qualities were not stored, and no clone one base away is much larger. In the prospective study, participants were roughly 18 to 100 years old, resided in 20 to 30 geographic areas of the United States, and were enrolled through a virtual design. In the prospective study, participants were assigned to cohorts based on the clinical history participants reported in a screening survey and a study questionnaire. For ImmuneRACE Cohort 3, a participant was defined as recovered based on two consecutive negative NP/OP PCR tests, clearance by a healthcare professional, or resolution of symptoms. In the prospective study, mobile phlebotomists collected whole blood, serum and a nasopharyngeal or oropharyngeal swab from each participant. Prospective study participants could optionally give additional blood draws and questionnaires over an approximately two-month period. Prospective study blood samples were shipped either frozen or at room temperature before DNA extraction.

TCRbeta CDR3 regions were amplified from genomic DNA by means of the immunoSEQ Assay, a bias-controlled multiplex PCR. Per the original workflow: The number of nucleated cells in each sample was estimated by amplification of reference gene primers within the assay. Sequence reads were collapsed and filtered to measure the absolute abundance of every unique TCRbeta CDR3 rearrangement. For each sample, productive Simpson clonality was calculated as the square root of Simpson's diversity index across productive rearrangements. The source is immuneACCESS, and TCRdb retained only in-frame sequences with V and J called. Part of the clones is not carried over; for the studies checked, unresolved V genes explain less than half of this, and the remainder is unexplained. V and J calls and clone size are copied from that table; D and trimming were computed from the DNA. The sample contains 300,000 to 350,000 clones, 70% to 90% of them found a single time. Roughly 2% of the sample rests with the top ten.

The sequenced sample consisted of PBMCs or T cells enriched from blood (not recorded which). The TCR originated in a man aged 30 to 39 who had recovered from COVID-19.

Read as DNA, the sequence is TGTGCCAGCAGCACGACAACCTCCGGGAACACTGAAGCTTTCTTT. Translated, it gives CASSTTTSGNTEAFF. The rearrangement combines TRBV14 with TRBJ1-1; the D gene remains uncertain. V is reduced by 5 bases and J by 1 base, leaving a spacing of 14 bases between them. Via the germline V gene, CDR1 is SGHDN and CDR2 FVKESK. Its CDR3 holds 15 amino acids, cysteine through phenylalanine. Just the 45-base CDR3 DNA is kept, in frame starting at base 1.